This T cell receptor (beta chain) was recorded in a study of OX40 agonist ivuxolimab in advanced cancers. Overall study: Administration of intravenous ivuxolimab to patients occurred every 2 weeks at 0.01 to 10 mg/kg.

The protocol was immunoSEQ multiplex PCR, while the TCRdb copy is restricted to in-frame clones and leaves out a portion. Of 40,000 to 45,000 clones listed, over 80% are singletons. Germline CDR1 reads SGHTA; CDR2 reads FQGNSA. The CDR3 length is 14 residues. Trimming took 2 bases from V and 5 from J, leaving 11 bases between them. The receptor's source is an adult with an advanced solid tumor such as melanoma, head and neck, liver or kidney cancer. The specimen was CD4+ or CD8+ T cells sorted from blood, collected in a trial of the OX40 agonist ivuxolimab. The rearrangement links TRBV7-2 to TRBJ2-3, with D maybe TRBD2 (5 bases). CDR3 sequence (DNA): TGTGCCAGCAGCTTACCGGACGGGGTAGATACGCAGTATTTT. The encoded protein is CASSLPDGVDTQYF.